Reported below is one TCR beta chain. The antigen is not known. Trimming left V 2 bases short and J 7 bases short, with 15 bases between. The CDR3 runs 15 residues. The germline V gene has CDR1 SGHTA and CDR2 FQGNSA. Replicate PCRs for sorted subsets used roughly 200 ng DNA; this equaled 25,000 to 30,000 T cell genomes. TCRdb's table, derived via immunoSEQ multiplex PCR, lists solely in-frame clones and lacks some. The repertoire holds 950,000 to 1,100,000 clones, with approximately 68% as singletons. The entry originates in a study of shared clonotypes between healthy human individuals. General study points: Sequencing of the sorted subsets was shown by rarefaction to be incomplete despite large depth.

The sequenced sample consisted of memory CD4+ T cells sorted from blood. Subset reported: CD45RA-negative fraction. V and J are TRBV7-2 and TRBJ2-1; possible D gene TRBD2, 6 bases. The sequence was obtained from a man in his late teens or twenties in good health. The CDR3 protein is CASSLTWGRGNEQFF. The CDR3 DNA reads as TGTGCCAGCAGCTTAACGTGGGGCCGGGGGAATGAGCAGTTCTTC.